These T cell receptor beta chains were read from a single sample in a study of T cell responses to AZD1222 COVID-19 vaccine. Using immunoSEQ multiplex PCR, the repertoire was profiled, and TCRdb retains in-frame clones only, with some absent. The sample lists about 180,000 clones, 88% occurring once. The input for sequencing was peripheral blood, taken 28 days after the second AZD1222 dose. Source of these receptors: an adult who received the AZD1222 COVID-19 vaccine. Each CDR3 is given with its conserved first and last residue.

J gene,V gene,CDR3 protein
TRBJ2-7,TRBV10-3,CAISELGLAGGGLYEQYF
TRBJ1-4,TRBV5-4,CASSRGGRNEKLFF
TRBJ2-7,TRBV3-1/TRBV3-2,CASSHDLSGTSGKDEQYF
TRBJ1-3,TRBV28,CATMGAEFSGNTIYF
TRBJ1-1,TRBV6-5,CASSYSAGNTEAFF
TRBJ2-5,TRBV5-5,CASSIALEETQYF
TRBJ2-7,TRBV19,CASSPWGAYEQYF
TRBJ2-7,TRBV23-1,CASREGRGFGLAETYEQYF
TRBJ1-6,TRBV28,CASSPGGPNSPLHF
TRBJ2-7,TRBV20-1,CSAFDSYEQYF
TRBJ2-7,TRBV27,CASSPFSGSFSYEQYF
TRBJ1-1,TRBV9,CASSPGDFNTEAFF
TRBJ2-7,TRBV9,CASSLGTSSSYEQYF
TRBJ2-3,TRBV5-1,CASSTRDRGRRVNTDTQYF
TRBJ1-4,TRBV5-4,CASSLAGQANEKLFF
TRBJ2-2,TRBV30,CAWSVWAPDTGELFF
TRBJ2-3,TRBV19,CASSNYVSTDTQYF
TRBJ1-1,TRBV7-3,CASRGRENTEAFF
TRBJ1-1,TRBV28,CASSSHMGIGAFF
TRBJ2-7,TRBV6-2/TRBV6-3,CASSPGTGASYEQYF
TRBJ1-1,TRBV5-1,CASSGTGKAEAFF
TRBJ2-7,TRBV10-3,CAISGGGPPTTYEQYF
TRBJ2-7,TRBV24-1,CATSDSWSYEQYF
TRBJ2-7,TRBV25-1,CASSAGNYEQYF
TRBJ2-5,TRBV5-5,CASSLAVAGIGETQYF